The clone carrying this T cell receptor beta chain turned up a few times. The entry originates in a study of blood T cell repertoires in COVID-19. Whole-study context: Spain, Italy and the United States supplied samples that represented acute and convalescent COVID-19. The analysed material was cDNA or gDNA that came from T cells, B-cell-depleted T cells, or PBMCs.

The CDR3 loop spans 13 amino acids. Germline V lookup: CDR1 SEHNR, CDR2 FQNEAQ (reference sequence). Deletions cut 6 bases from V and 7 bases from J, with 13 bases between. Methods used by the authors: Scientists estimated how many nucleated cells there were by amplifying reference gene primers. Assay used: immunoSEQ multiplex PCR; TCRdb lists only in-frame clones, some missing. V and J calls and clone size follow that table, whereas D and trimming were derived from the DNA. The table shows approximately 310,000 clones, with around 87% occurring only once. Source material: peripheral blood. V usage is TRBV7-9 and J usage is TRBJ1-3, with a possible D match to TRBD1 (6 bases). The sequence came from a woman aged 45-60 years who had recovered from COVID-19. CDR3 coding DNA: TGTGCCAGCAGAGACGGGACATCCAACACCATATATTTT. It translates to CASRDGTSNTIYF. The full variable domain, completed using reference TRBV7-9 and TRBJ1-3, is DTGVSQNPRHKITKRGQNVTFRCDPISEHNRLYWYRQTLGQGPEFLTYFQNEAQLEKSRLLSDRFSAERPKGSFSTLEIQRTEQGDSAMYLCASRDGTSNTIYFGEGSWLTVV.